The 29 T cell receptor beta chains listed next were all sequenced from one sample in a study of T cell responses to AZD1222 COVID-19 vaccine. Sequencing was performed with immunoSEQ multiplex PCR; in TCRdb, only in-frame clones are kept and a portion is missing. The table includes some 64,000 clones, over 80% detected once. This material consisted of peripheral blood, taken on day 0 of AZD1222 vaccination. The receptors here all came from an adult in good health.

This clone has only a few counts. J is TRBJ1-5 and V is TRBV6-5; D is undetermined. The CDR3 spans 14 residues. Trimming left V 7 bases short and J 4 bases short, with 14 bases between. Germline assignment: CDR1 MNHEY and CDR2 SVGAGI. DNA of the CDR3: TGTGCCAGCAAGGTGGGAAAAGATAATCAGCCCCAGCATTTT. It encodes CASKVGKDNQPQHF.

The V and J genes are TRBV6-1 and TRBJ2-7; D is unclear. V was clipped by 1 base and J by 3 bases, with 7 bases between them. The CDR3 has 13 residues. CDR1 is MNHNS, CDR2 SASEGT, per germline. CDR3: CASSEGGVYEQYF. CDR3 nucleotide sequence: TGTGCCAGCAGTGAAGGTGGGGTCTACGAGCAGTACTTC.

The chain carries TRBV13 and TRBJ1-6; possible D gene TRBD1, 6 bases. Germline V gene sequence: CDR1 PRHDT, CDR2 FYEKMQ (reference sequence). The CDR3 spans 17 residues. Trimming removed 5 bases from V and 6 bases from J, with 20 bases in between. Here the CDR3 reads CASSLTTGLGGNSPLHF. DNA for the CDR3: TGTGCCAGCAGCCTCACAACAGGGCTGGGAGGTAATTCACCCCTCCACTTT.

The V call is TRBV11-3, the J call TRBJ2-1; D not certain. Trimming removed 1 base from V and 5 bases from J, with 9 bases in between. Germline V CDR1 and CDR2: SGHNT, YENEEA. This CDR3 region has 14 residues. The CDR3 reads CASSLGGANNEQFF. The CDR3 coding sequence is TGTGCCAGCAGCTTAGGAGGAGCTAACAATGAGCAGTTCTTC. Full variable domain (remainder filled in from reference TRBV11-3 and TRBJ2-1): EAGVVQSPRYKIIEKKQPVAFWCNPISGHNTLYWYLQNLGQGPELLIRYENEEAVDDSQLPKDRFSAERLKGVDSTLKIQPAELGDSAVYLCASSLGGANNEQFFGPGTRLTVL.

The V and J genes are TRBV28 and TRBJ2-7, with 8 bases aligning to TRBD1. The junction had 8 bases not matched to a gene; V was cut back by 6 bases and J by 4 bases. The germline gives CDR1 MDHEN, CDR2 SYDVKM. The CDR3 spans 14 residues. CDR3 sequence reads: CASSPQGGDYEQYF. CDR3 bases: TGTGCCAGCAGCCCACAGGGGGGTGATTACGAGCAGTACTTC.

This chain connects TRBV19 to TRBJ1-2; D not resolved. Trimming left V 5 bases short and J 6 bases short, with 19 bases between. CDR3 length equals 15 residues. Germline assignment: CDR1 LNHDA and CDR2 SQIVND (reference sequence). DNA for the CDR3: TGTGCCAGTAGTCAGTCGACGGTGGCTTGGGATGGCTACACCTTC. Encoded protein: CASSQSTVAWDGYTF. The full variable domain, with the rest looked up from reference TRBV19 and TRBJ1-2, is DGGITQSPKYLFRKEGQNVTLSCEQNLNHDAMYWYRQDPGQGLRLIYYSQIVNDFQKGDIAEGYSVSREKKESFPLTVTSAQKNPTAFYLCASSQSTVAWDGYTFGSGTRLTVV.

The V and J genes are TRBV5-1 and TRBJ1-2, with D hard to call. CDR3 length: 15 amino acids. Trimming shortened V by 1 base and J by 6 bases, and 16 bases separated the two germline ends. Germline V lookup: CDR1 SGHRS, CDR2 YFSETQ. CDR3 nucleotide sequence: TGCGCCAGCAGCTTGTTCGAGGGAGGACGAAATGGCTACACCTTC. Translated, it gives CASSLFEGGRNGYTF.

The rearrangement joins TRBV5-4 to TRBJ2-7; D not certain. CDR3 length equals 12 residues. With 5 bases removed from V and 2 bases from J, the gap between germline ends came to 8 bases. Germline CDR1 is SGHNT and CDR2 is YYREEE (reference sequence). CDR3 loop: CASSWIPYEQYF. DNA of the CDR3: TGTGCCAGCAGTTGGATCCCCTACGAGCAGTACTTC. The full variable domain, rest sourced from reference TRBV5-4 and TRBJ2-7, is ETGVTQSPTHLIKTRGQQVTLRCSSQSGHNTVSWYQQALGQGPQFIFQYYREEENGRGNFPPRFSGLQFPNYSSELNVNALELDDSALYLCASSWIPYEQYFGPGTRLTVT.

V and J are TRBV2 and TRBJ2-1, with TRBD1 identical over 10 bases. CDR1 and CDR2 from the germline V gene are SNHLY and FYNNEI. The J segment lost 13 bases and the V segment lost 4 bases, leaving 4 bases of the junction unmatched. This CDR3 comprises 12 residues. CDR3 DNA: TGTGCCAGCAGTGTGGACAGGGGGGAACAGTTCTTC. Protein sequence: CASSVDRGEQFF.

The chain employs TRBV5-8 and TRBJ2-5; 9 bases are a match to TRBD1. Per the germline V gene, CDR1 is SGHTS and CDR2 is YDEGEE. J lost 5 bases, V lost 5 bases, and 4 bases had no gene match. This CDR3 is built from 13 residues. The CDR3 DNA sequence: TGTGCCAGCAGGGACAGGGGACACGAGACCCAGTACTTC. Translating gives CASRDRGHETQYF.

The chain joins TRBV3-1 (or the pseudogene TRBV3-2) to TRBJ1-3, with D hard to call. This CDR3 spans 15 amino acids. The V end was cut by 6 bases, the J end by 1 base, with 13 bases between. The germline V gene encodes CDR1 LGHDT and CDR2 YNNKEL (reference sequence). The CDR3 DNA sequence: TGTGCCAGCAGTCGAGGACGGCATTCTGGAAACACCATATATTTT. Protein: CASSRGRHSGNTIYF.

This sequence joins TRBV24-1 and TRBJ1-2, with no clear D. This CDR3 is built from 14 residues. V dropped 3 bases and J dropped 3 bases, with 10 bases sitting between them. Per the germline V gene, CDR1 is KGHDR and CDR2 is SFDVKD. The CDR3 nucleotides are TGTGCCACCAGTGATATAGGACTAGACTATGGCTACACCTTC. Residues: CATSDIGLDYGYTF.

This rearrangement joins TRBV7-2 to TRBJ2-7; D gene ambiguous. CDR1 is SGHTA, CDR2 FQGNSA, per germline. The CDR3 is made up of 14 amino acids. Deletions cut 1 base from V and 1 base from J, with 8 bases between. CDR3 in DNA: TGTGCCAGCAGCTTAGGACCCGAGTCCTACGAGCAGTACTTC. Translating it yields CASSLGPESYEQYF.

The gene calls are TRBV9 and TRBJ1-1; D is ambiguous. This CDR3 is built from 11 residues. Germline-derived CDR1 and CDR2 are SGDLS and YYNGEE. Trimming pared 3 bases from V and 12 bases from J, leaving 12 bases between. The chain's CDR3 is CASSAYGVSFF. In DNA form, the CDR3 reads TGTGCCAGCAGCGCATACGGGGTATCTTTCTTT.

The chain recombines TRBV7-8 with TRBJ1-3, with unresolved D. Trimming took off 1 base at V and 3 bases at J, with 7 bases between the two ends. Per the germline V gene, CDR1 is SGHVS and CDR2 is FQNEAQ. This CDR3 is 14 amino acids long. CDR3 region: CASSLVGVGNTIYF. Here the CDR3 DNA reads TGTGCCAGCAGCTTAGTAGGAGTTGGAAACACCATATATTTT.

This chain uses TRBV27 with TRBJ1-3, with D perhaps TRBD1 (6 bases). There are 14 residues in the CDR3. The germline V gene encodes CDR1 MNHEY and CDR2 SMNVEV (reference sequence). V lost 3 bases, J lost 2 bases, and 8 bases lay in between. The CDR3 reads CASSLQGPGNTIYF. CDR3 DNA sequence: TGTGCCAGCAGTTTGCAGGGGCCTGGAAACACCATATATTTT.

This chain joins TRBV19 and TRBJ2-7; a weak D match, TRBD1 (6 bases). Trimming removed 6 bases from V and 4 bases from J, with 16 bases in between. The CDR3 is 14 amino acids. Germline CDR1 reads LNHDA; CDR2 reads SQIVND (reference sequence). CDR3 loop: CASSGQGIGYEQYF. CDR3 DNA: TGTGCCAGTAGCGGGCAGGGGATCGGGTACGAGCAGTACTTC.

This chain links TRBV25-1 with TRBJ1-6; D is ambiguous. V was shortened by 1 base and J by 6 bases, with 10 bases between the two germline ends. Germline values: CDR1 MGHDK, CDR2 SYGVNS. The CDR3 length is 15 residues. The CDR3 sequence: CASSESVVTNSPLHF. The CDR3 bases are TGTGCCAGCAGTGAATCGGTAGTTACTAATTCACCCCTCCACTTT.

This chain connects TRBV2 to TRBJ1-2; 8 bases fit TRBD1. The CDR3 has 14 residues. Per the germline V gene, CDR1 is SNHLY and CDR2 is FYNNEI. V dropped 4 bases and J dropped 8; count of bases not matched to a gene: 9. CDR3 protein: CASSAKGRGQGYTF. The CDR3 nucleotides are TGTGCCAGCAGTGCGAAAGGCAGGGGGCAAGGCTACACCTTC.

This rearrangement joins TRBV4-1 to TRBJ1-3; 9 bases map to TRBD1. The CDR3 runs to 14 residues. Germline V gene lookup returns CDR1 MGHRA and CDR2 YSYEKL. The ends lost 7 bases at V and 2 bases at J; junction bases unmatched: 3. The CDR3 sequence: CASIRDRAGNTIYF. DNA for the CDR3: TGCGCCAGCATCCGGGACAGGGCTGGAAACACCATATATTTT.

This clone has only one observation. The chain couples TRBV11-2 to TRBJ2-7, with a possible D match to TRBD2 (7 bases). Germline V lookup: CDR1 SGHAT, CDR2 FQNNGV. This CDR3 region has 16 residues. The germline V and J ends were trimmed by 0 bases and 2 bases, with 14 bases remaining between them. CDR3 coding DNA: TGTGCCAGCAGCTTAGATCCTGGGGGGGCCACCTACGAGCAGTACTTC. It translates to CASSLDPGGATYEQYF.

The V call is TRBV4-3, the J call TRBJ1-5, with a weak D call TRBD1 (6 bases). V shed 0 bases and J shed 2 bases, with 11 bases lying between them. This CDR3 contains 16 residues. Germline CDR1 reads LGHNA; CDR2 reads YSLEER. This CDR3 is CASSQDWGPGNQPQHF. The DNA of the CDR3 is TGCGCCAGCAGCCAAGATTGGGGGCCCGGCAATCAGCCCCAGCATTTT.

The J gene is TRBJ2-1, the V gene TRBV4-3; 10 positions agree with TRBD2. The germline V gene encodes CDR1 LGHNA and CDR2 YSLEER. The CDR3 is made up of 17 amino acids. Trimming removed 0 bases from V and 5 bases from J; junction bases left unmatched: 7. The CDR3 loop is CASSQDTSGGDDNEQFF. The CDR3 DNA reads as TGCGCCAGCAGCCAAGACACCAGCGGGGGGGACGACAATGAGCAGTTCTTC.

The J gene is TRBJ1-3, the V gene TRBV9; D is unresolved. V was pared by 0 bases and J by 0 bases, with 13 bases between. The CDR3 has 17 amino acids. CDR1 and CDR2 (germline): SGDLS, YYNGEE. As DNA, the CDR3 is TGTGCCAGCAGCGTAGAGGCGGCGGTGAGCTCTGGAAACACCATATATTTT. Protein sequence: CASSVEAAVSSGNTIYF.

This clone came up once. The chain couples TRBV13 to TRBJ1-3; TRBD1 might be the D (6 bases). CDR3 size: 16 residues. V dropped 5 bases and J dropped 4 bases, with 18 bases sitting between them. Germline CDR1 PRHDT, CDR2 FYEKMQ (reference sequence). The CDR3 DNA sequence: TGTGCCAGCAGCCCTAGTCTTGGGGGCCAAGGAAACACCATATATTTT. Translated: CASSPSLGGQGNTIYF.

V and J are TRBV7-9 and TRBJ2-4, with D perhaps matching TRBD2 (6 bases). This CDR3 spans 16 amino acids. Deletions cut 6 bases from V and 0 bases from J, with 15 bases between. Germline-derived CDR1 and CDR2 are SEHNR and FQNEAQ (reference sequence). The DNA for the CDR3 is TGTGCCAGCAGTTCAACAGGAGGGCTAGCCAAAAACATTCAGTACTTC. Its translation: CASSSTGGLAKNIQYF.

In this sample, this clone turned up a few times. The chain employs TRBV7-9 and TRBJ2-2; D might be TRBD1 (6 bases). The ends were cut back, 1 base at V and 4 bases at J, with 10 bases in the middle. CDR1 and CDR2 (germline): SEHNR, FQNEAQ (reference sequence). The CDR3 extends over 15 amino acids. This CDR3 reads CASSLVGAVTGELFF. The CDR3 DNA follows: TGTGCCAGCAGCTTAGTGGGGGCTGTCACCGGGGAGCTGTTTTTT.

This clone was found once. This chain connects TRBV10-3 to TRBJ1-1; D may be TRBD1 (5 bases). This CDR3 has 14 amino acids. V lost 3 bases and J 1 base, leaving 9 bases between the germline ends. Germline assignment: CDR1 ENHRY and CDR2 SYGVKD. CDR3 in DNA: TGTGCCATCAGTGATCGGCAGGGGAACACTGAAGCTTTCTTT. Translating it yields CAISDRQGNTEAFF.

The chain combines TRBV6-1 with TRBJ2-7; a possible D gene is TRBD1 (6 bases). This CDR3 has 14 residues. The V and J ends lost 0 bases and 4 bases respectively, with 10 bases between them. Germline loops: CDR1 MNHNS, CDR2 SASEGT. CDR3 in amino acids: CASSEAGQGYEQYF. As DNA, the CDR3 is TGTGCCAGCAGTGAAGCGGGGCAGGGGTACGAGCAGTACTTC.